The rows below give T cell receptor beta chains drawn from one sample of a study of cytomegalovirus exposure and HLA in healthy donors. This table comes from immunoSEQ multiplex PCR, and its TCRdb copy is limited to in-frame clones, with some not included. The table lists under 200,000 clones, roughly 90% of them singletons, with 4% to 5% in the top ten. The sequenced material came from PBMCs. These receptors originate from a man aged 18 to 29 in good health and CMV-seropositive. The CDR3 runs from the conserved cysteine through the conserved F or W. Fields, in order: D gene, J gene, clone size, V gene, CDR3 DNA, CDR3 protein. The D gene is left open where the match is weak. Size is omitted from some rows. Given values are once, few, many or a class for expanded clones.

d_call: -; j_call: TRBJ2-7; clone_size: -; v_call: TRBV13; cdr3_nt: TGTGCCAGCGCAAGCAGGGGGGAGACCTACGAGCAGTACTTC; cdr3_aa: CASASRGETYEQYF
d_call: TRBD1; j_call: TRBJ1-2; clone_size: -; v_call: TRBV7-9; cdr3_nt: TGTGCCAGCAGCTTAGCGGACAGGGGCATGGAAGGCTACACCTTC; cdr3_aa: CASSLADRGMEGYTF
d_call: TRBD2; j_call: TRBJ2-4; clone_size: -; v_call: TRBV2; cdr3_nt: TGTGCCAGCAGAGGACTAGCGGGCAAAAACATTCAGTACTTC; cdr3_aa: CASRGLAGKNIQYF
d_call: -; j_call: TRBJ2-7; clone_size: -; v_call: TRBV29-1; cdr3_nt: TGCAGCGTTGAAGAACGGCAGGGGATTTCCTACGAGCAGTACTTC; cdr3_aa: CSVEERQGISYEQYF
d_call: TRBD1; j_call: TRBJ2-3; clone_size: -; v_call: TRBV7-2; cdr3_nt: TGTGCCAGCAGCTTAAGCAGGGGGACAGATACGCAGTATTTT; cdr3_aa: CASSLSRGTDTQYF
d_call: TRBD1; j_call: TRBJ1-4; clone_size: -; v_call: TRBV9; cdr3_nt: TGTGCCAGCAGCGTAGGGACAGGGCCAGATGAAAAACTGTTTTTT; cdr3_aa: CASSVGTGPDEKLFF
d_call: TRBD1; j_call: TRBJ1-5; clone_size: once; v_call: TRBV19; cdr3_nt: TGTGCCAGTAGTATCCAGGGGGACAGGGCTGATCAGCCCCAGCATTTT; cdr3_aa: CASSIQGDRADQPQHF
d_call: -; j_call: TRBJ1-5; clone_size: -; v_call: TRBV5-1; cdr3_nt: TGCGCCAGCAGCTTGGGACAAAATCAGCCCCAGCATTTT; cdr3_aa: CASSLGQNQPQHF
d_call: -; j_call: TRBJ1-5; clone_size: -; v_call: TRBV28; cdr3_nt: TGTGCCAGCAGTTTATCTGGGAACAGGAATCAGCCCCAGCATTTT; cdr3_aa: CASSLSGNRNQPQHF
d_call: -; j_call: TRBJ2-7; clone_size: -; v_call: TRBV5-1; cdr3_nt: TGCGCCAGCAGCTTGGGGGGGGACCCGTACGAGCAGTACTTC; cdr3_aa: CASSLGGDPYEQYF
d_call: TRBD2; j_call: TRBJ2-1; clone_size: -; v_call: TRBV19; cdr3_nt: TGTGCCAGTAGTTTCGGTGGGAGGGCCGGAGACAATGAGCAGTTCTTC; cdr3_aa: CASSFGGRAGDNEQFF
d_call: TRBD2; j_call: TRBJ2-1; clone_size: -; v_call: TRBV6-1; cdr3_nt: TGTGCCAGCAGTGAGAATATAACGCCGGGGGGGGACAATGAGCAGTTCTTC; cdr3_aa: CASSENITPGGDNEQFF
d_call: TRBD2; j_call: TRBJ2-7; clone_size: -; v_call: TRBV7-6; cdr3_nt: TGTGCCAGCAGCTTTGACCCCCCGGGACTAGCCGCCTACGAGCAGTACTTC; cdr3_aa: CASSFDPPGLAAYEQYF
d_call: TRBD1; j_call: TRBJ2-5; clone_size: -; v_call: TRBV7-9; cdr3_nt: TGTGCCAGCAGCGGGATGGACAGGGGGAGGCAGTACTTC; cdr3_aa: CASSGMDRGRQYF
d_call: -; j_call: TRBJ2-3; clone_size: -; v_call: TRBV30; cdr3_nt: TGTGCCTGGAGTGCCGTCACCGGGGTGAGGACAGATACGCAGTATTTT; cdr3_aa: CAWSAVTGVRTDTQYF
d_call: -; j_call: TRBJ2-7; clone_size: -; v_call: TRBV27; cdr3_nt: TGTGCCAGCAGTTCCCCCATCAGGGCTGACGAGCAGTACTTC; cdr3_aa: CASSSPIRADEQYF
d_call: -; j_call: TRBJ2-1; clone_size: -; v_call: TRBV5-5; cdr3_nt: TGTGCCAGCAGCTTTTACAGGTCCGCCCCGAATGAGCAGTTCTTC; cdr3_aa: CASSFYRSAPNEQFF
d_call: TRBD1; j_call: TRBJ1-2; clone_size: -; v_call: TRBV28; cdr3_nt: TGTGCCAGCAGTTTACAGGGGGCCCAGCTCTATGGCTACACCTTC; cdr3_aa: CASSLQGAQLYGYTF
d_call: TRBD1; j_call: TRBJ1-1; clone_size: -; v_call: TRBV7-9; cdr3_nt: TGTGCCAGCAGCTTCGGACAGGGGGAGGTGAACACTGAAGCTTTCTTT; cdr3_aa: CASSFGQGEVNTEAFF
d_call: TRBD1; j_call: TRBJ1-2; clone_size: -; v_call: TRBV28; cdr3_nt: TGTGCCAGCAAGAATCCGGGACAGACTAACTATGGCTACACCTTC; cdr3_aa: CASKNPGQTNYGYTF
d_call: -; j_call: TRBJ2-5; clone_size: -; v_call: TRBV6-5; cdr3_nt: TGTGCCAGCAGGATTGGGTTAGGGGTCAAAGAGACCCAGTACTTC; cdr3_aa: CASRIGLGVKETQYF
d_call: -; j_call: TRBJ2-7; clone_size: once; v_call: TRBV6-6; cdr3_nt: TGTGCCAGCGGATTCCGCGGGGCCCTAGGCAACGAGCAGTACTTC; cdr3_aa: CASGFRGALGNEQYF
d_call: -; j_call: TRBJ2-3; clone_size: -; v_call: TRBV2; cdr3_nt: TGTGCCAGCAGGGTCCGGGGGATGAAAGATACGCAGTATTTT; cdr3_aa: CASRVRGMKDTQYF
d_call: TRBD1; j_call: TRBJ1-1; clone_size: once; v_call: TRBV6-5; cdr3_nt: TGTGCCAGCAGGAAGGGACAGCATAACACTGAAGCTTTCTTT; cdr3_aa: CASRKGQHNTEAFF
d_call: -; j_call: TRBJ2-7; clone_size: -; v_call: TRBV28; cdr3_nt: TGTGCCAGCAGGGGGGGACAGCCATCCTACGAGCAGTACTTC; cdr3_aa: CASRGGQPSYEQYF
d_call: -; j_call: TRBJ2-2; clone_size: -; v_call: TRBV5-1; cdr3_nt: TGCGCCAGCAGCTTGCGCGGACAGTCGAACACCGGGGAGCTGTTTTTT; cdr3_aa: CASSLRGQSNTGELFF